This is a list of T cell receptor beta chains from one sample in a study of cytomegalovirus exposure and HLA in healthy donors. Some clones are missing from TCRdb's copy, which holds only in-frame ones; the method was immunoSEQ multiplex PCR. Here the sample spans tens of thousands of clones, nearly 98% being singletons. Sequenced sample: PBMCs. The origin of the receptors is a woman aged 18-30 years in good health and CMV-seropositive. Each CDR3 is given with its conserved first and last residue. A D gene is named only where the DNA matches it firmly.

d_gene: -
j_gene: TRBJ2-7
v_gene: TRBV27
CDR3nt: TGTGCCAGCAGTCTAAAGGGGGGGGGCTACGAGCAGTACTTC
CDR3aa: CASSLKGGGYEQYF

d_gene: TRBD1
j_gene: TRBJ1-1
v_gene: TRBV6-1
CDR3nt: TGTGCCAGCAGTGAAACCCGACAGGGAGGTCCAGGAGCTTTCTTT
CDR3aa: CASSETRQGGPGAFF

d_gene: -
j_gene: TRBJ1-5
v_gene: TRBV28
CDR3nt: TGTGCGAGTTTCGGGCTGGGGGGGTATCAGCCCCAGCATTTT
CDR3aa: CASFGLGGYQPQHF

d_gene: TRBD2
j_gene: TRBJ2-7
v_gene: TRBV5-4
CDR3nt: TGTGCCAGCAGCCGGACTAGCGGGCAGCAGTACTTC
CDR3aa: CASSRTSGQQYF

d_gene: -
j_gene: TRBJ2-5
v_gene: TRBV10-1
CDR3nt: TGCGCCAGCAGTGAGTCGGGCAGTGCCCAAGAGACCCAGTACTTC
CDR3aa: CASSESGSAQETQYF

d_gene: TRBD2
j_gene: TRBJ2-1
v_gene: TRBV19
CDR3nt: TGTGCCAGTAGTATTGCCACTAGCGGGGAACAGTTCTTC
CDR3aa: CASSIATSGEQFF

d_gene: -
j_gene: TRBJ2-2
v_gene: TRBV27
CDR3nt: TGTGCCAGCAGCCCGACTCCGACCGGGGAGCTGTTTTTT
CDR3aa: CASSPTPTGELFF

d_gene: -
j_gene: TRBJ1-5
v_gene: TRBV4-1
CDR3nt: TGCGCCAGCAGCCAAGATACCAGGGCCAATCAGCCCCAGCATTTT
CDR3aa: CASSQDTRANQPQHF

d_gene: -
j_gene: TRBJ2-5
v_gene: TRBV7-9
CDR3nt: TGTGCCAGCAGCCCGACAGGGAGGGAGACCCAGTACTTC
CDR3aa: CASSPTGRETQYF

d_gene: -
j_gene: TRBJ1-2
v_gene: TRBV30
CDR3nt: TGTGCCTGGAGTGTATTGGGCCGCCTCCCATTC
CDR3aa: CAWSVLGRLPF

d_gene: -
j_gene: TRBJ1-1
v_gene: TRBV28
CDR3nt: TGTGCCAGCAGTTCCCCACAGGGCCTGGGTACTGAAGCTTTCTTT
CDR3aa: CASSSPQGLGTEAFF